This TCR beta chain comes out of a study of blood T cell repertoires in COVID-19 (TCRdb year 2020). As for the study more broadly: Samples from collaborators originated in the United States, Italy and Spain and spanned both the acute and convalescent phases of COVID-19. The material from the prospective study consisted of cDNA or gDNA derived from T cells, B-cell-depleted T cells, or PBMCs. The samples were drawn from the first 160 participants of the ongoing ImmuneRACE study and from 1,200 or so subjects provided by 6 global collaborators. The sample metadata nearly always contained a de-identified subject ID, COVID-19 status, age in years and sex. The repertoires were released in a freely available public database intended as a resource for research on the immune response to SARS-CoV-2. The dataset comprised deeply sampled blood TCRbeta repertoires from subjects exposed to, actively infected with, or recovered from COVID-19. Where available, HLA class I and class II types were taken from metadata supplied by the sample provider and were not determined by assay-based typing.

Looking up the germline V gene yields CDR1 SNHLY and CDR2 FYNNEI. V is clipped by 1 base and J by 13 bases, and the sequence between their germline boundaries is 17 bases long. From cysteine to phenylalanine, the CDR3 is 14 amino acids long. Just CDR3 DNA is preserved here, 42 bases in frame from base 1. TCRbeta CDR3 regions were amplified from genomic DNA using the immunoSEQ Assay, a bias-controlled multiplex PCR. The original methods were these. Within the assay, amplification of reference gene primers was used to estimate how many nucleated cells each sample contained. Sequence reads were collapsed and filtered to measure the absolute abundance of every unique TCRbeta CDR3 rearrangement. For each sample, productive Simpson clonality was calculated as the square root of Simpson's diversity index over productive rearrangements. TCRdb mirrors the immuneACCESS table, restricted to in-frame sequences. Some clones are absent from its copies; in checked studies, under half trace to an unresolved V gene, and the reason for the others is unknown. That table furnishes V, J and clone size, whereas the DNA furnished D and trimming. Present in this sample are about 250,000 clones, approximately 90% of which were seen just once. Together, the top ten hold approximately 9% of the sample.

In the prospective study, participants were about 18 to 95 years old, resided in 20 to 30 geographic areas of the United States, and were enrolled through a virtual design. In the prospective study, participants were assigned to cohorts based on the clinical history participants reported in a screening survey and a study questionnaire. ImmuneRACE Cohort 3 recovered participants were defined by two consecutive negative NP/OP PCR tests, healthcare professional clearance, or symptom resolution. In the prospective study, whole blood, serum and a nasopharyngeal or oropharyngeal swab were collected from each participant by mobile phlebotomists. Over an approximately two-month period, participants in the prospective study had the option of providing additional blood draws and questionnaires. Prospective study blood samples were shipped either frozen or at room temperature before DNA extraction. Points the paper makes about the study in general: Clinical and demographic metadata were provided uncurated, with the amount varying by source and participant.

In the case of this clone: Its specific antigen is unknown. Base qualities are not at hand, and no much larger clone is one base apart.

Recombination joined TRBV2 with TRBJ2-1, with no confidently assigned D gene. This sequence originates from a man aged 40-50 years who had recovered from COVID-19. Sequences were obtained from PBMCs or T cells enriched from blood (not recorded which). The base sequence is TGTGCCAGCAGTGAAGGGGTGGCAGCACGGAGCCAGTTCTTC. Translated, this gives CASSEGVAARSQFF.